The rows below give T cell receptor beta chains drawn from one sample of a study of shared clonotypes between healthy human individuals. Clones were read by immunoSEQ multiplex PCR, and TCRdb kept only the in-frame ones, dropping some. The sample lists about 2.1 million clones; around 95% were seen once. Specimen: naive CD8+ T cells from PBMCs. These receptors all stem from a man between 18 and 35 years old in good health. Some clones in this sample may be carry-over from other donors' samples. CDR3s include the opening cysteine and the closing phenylalanine or tryptophan. A D gene is named only where the DNA matches it firmly. Expanded clones get a size class; other rows say once, few or many, or leave the size out.

D gene,clone size,J gene,V gene,CDR3 DNA,CDR3 protein
-,few,TRBJ1-1,TRBV29-1,TGCAGCGTTGTCTCCCGGAAGGGCACTGAAGCTTTCTTT,CSVVSRKGTEAFF
TRBD1,-,TRBJ1-6,TRBV9,TGTGCCAGCAACGAGGGGGCGGTTAATTCACCCCTCCACTTT,CASNEGAVNSPLHF
TRBD1,-,TRBJ1-1,TRBV27,TGTGCCAGCAGTTTATACGGCAGCTACGAACAGGGGTTCACTGAAGCTTTCTTT,CASSLYGSYEQGFTEAFF
-,-,TRBJ2-1,TRBV11-3,TGTGCCAGCAGCGCCACAGGACTCCCAGGCGACAATGAGCAGTTCTTC,CASSATGLPGDNEQFF
-,-,TRBJ2-7,TRBV28,TGTGCCAGCAGGGCTTGGCAGGGTGGGGTCGAGCAGTACTTC,CASRAWQGGVEQYF
-,-,TRBJ2-7,TRBV7-9,TGTGCCAGCAGCTTATCGACAGTAGGCGAGCAGTACTTC,CASSLSTVGEQYF
-,-,TRBJ1-5,TRBV27,TGTGCCAGCAGTCGTCGTGGCAGCAATCAGCCCCAGCATTTT,CASSRRGSNQPQHF
TRBD2,-,TRBJ2-7,TRBV27,TGTGCCAGCAGTTTGTCAGCCGGGAGGGCCATAGGAGGAGGGTCCTACGAGCAGTACTTC,CASSLSAGRAIGGGSYEQYF
-,-,TRBJ2-7,TRBV19,TGTGCCAGTAGCCCTACAGACTACGAGCAGTACTTC,CASSPTDYEQYF
TRBD2,-,TRBJ2-7,TRBV29-1,TGCAGCGGGTTAGCGGGGACGACCTACGAGCAGTACTTC,CSGLAGTTYEQYF
-,-,TRBJ1-2,TRBV27,TGTGCCAGCAGTTTATCGTTTGGGGGGAACTATGGCTACACCTTC,CASSLSFGGNYGYTF
-,-,TRBJ2-1,TRBV30,TGTGCCTGGAGTTACCCTAGCTCCTACAATGAGCAGTTCTTC,CAWSYPSSYNEQFF
-,-,TRBJ1-2,TRBV9,TGTGCCAGCAGGGGCCCTACGGGCGGGTATGGCTACACCTTC,CASRGPTGGYGYTF
-,few,TRBJ1-1,TRBV29-1,TGCAGCGTTGAAGCCCTGTGGGACACTATGAACACTGAAGCTTTCTTT,CSVEALWDTMNTEAFF
-,-,TRBJ1-5,TRBV28,TGTGCCAGCAGTTTGTACTTGGACAGTTATCAGCCCCAGCATTTT,CASSLYLDSYQPQHF
-,-,TRBJ2-2,TRBV11-3,TGTGCCAGCAGCTTAGGTCGCGGGACCGGGGAGCTGTTTTTT,CASSLGRGTGELFF
-,-,TRBJ2-2,TRBV27,TGTGCCAGCAGTTTTGGTAGTCGAGTCAACACCGGGGAGCTGTTTTTT,CASSFGSRVNTGELFF
TRBD2,-,TRBJ2-2,TRBV28,TGTGCCAGCAGTTTACGTTGGCTAGCGGAGAACACCGGGGAGCTGTTTTTT,CASSLRWLAENTGELFF
-,-,TRBJ1-5,TRBV6-1,TGTGCCAGCAGTGAGGGGTGGGGTCAGCCCCAGCATTTT,CASSEGWGQPQHF
-,-,TRBJ1-4,TRBV28,TGTGCCAGCAGTTTAGTGGTCAGAGCTAATGAAAAACTGTTTTTT,CASSLVVRANEKLFF
-,-,TRBJ1-4,TRBV27,TGTGCCAGCAGTTTCCAGGGGAGTACGAAAAAACTGTTTTTT,CASSFQGSTKKLFF
-,-,TRBJ2-3,TRBV4-1,TGCGCCAGCAGCCAAGAGCCCCACGCGAGCACAGATACGCAGTATTTT,CASSQEPHASTDTQYF
-,-,TRBJ1-5,TRBV27,TGTGCCAGCGGGGGATGGCCCAGCAATCAGCCCCAGCATTTT,CASGGWPSNQPQHF
TRBD2,-,TRBJ2-1,TRBV6-5,TGTGCCAGCAGTTACAGACGGGAGGCGGAGGGGATTGAGCAGTTCTTC,CASSYRREAEGIEQFF
-,-,TRBJ1-1,TRBV27,TGTGCCAGCAGTTTGATCTCGGGGGTGCATACTGAAGCTTTCTTT,CASSLISGVHTEAFF
TRBD1,-,TRBJ1-1,TRBV7-9,TGTGCCAGCAGCCTGCTAGCAGGGGGCCTGGAAGCTTTCTTT,CASSLLAGGLEAFF
-,-,TRBJ2-1,TRBV5-5,TGTGCCAGCAGCTTGGAGGGGCTGAGCTCCTACAATGAGCAGTTCTTC,CASSLEGLSSYNEQFF
-,once,TRBJ2-1,TRBV4-1,TGCGCCAGCAGCCAAGGAACCTCGGACAATGAGCAGTTCTTC,CASSQGTSDNEQFF
-,-,TRBJ2-3,TRBV7-2,TGTGCCAGCAGCCTTGTAGATACGCAGTATTTT,CASSLVDTQYF
-,-,TRBJ2-7,TRBV6-5,TGTGCCAGCAGTTACGCGGGAATCTCCTACGAGCAGTACTTC,CASSYAGISYEQYF
-,-,TRBJ2-3,TRBV11-2,TGTGCCAGCAGCTTGGACAGTAGCACAGATACGCAGTATTTT,CASSLDSSTDTQYF
-,-,TRBJ2-5,TRBV29-1,TGCAGCGTTGAAGCCGGGGGAGCTGCGCAGTACTTC,CSVEAGGAAQYF
-,-,TRBJ1-1,TRBV7-8,TGTGCCAGCAGCCACACGGGGCGGGACGGGCCTGAAGCTTTCTTT,CASSHTGRDGPEAFF
TRBD1,-,TRBJ1-4,TRBV7-6,TGTGCCAGCAGCTTAGGTGGCAGGGGGCGATTTCTGTTTTTT,CASSLGGRGRFLFF
-,-,TRBJ1-1,TRBV5-4,TGTGCCAGCAGCGCGGCTCGATCTCGGGATCGGTTCATGAACACTGAAGCTTTCTTT,CASSAARSRDRFMNTEAFF
-,-,TRBJ1-2,TRBV29-1,TGCAGCGTTGTTGCAGGCTTTAGCCGGGGAGGCTACACCTTC,CSVVAGFSRGGYTF
TRBD2,-,TRBJ2-7,TRBV27,TGTGCCAGCAGTTTACTAGCGGGAGGGCAAACCTACGAGCAGTACTTC,CASSLLAGGQTYEQYF
-,once,TRBJ2-7,TRBV7-8,TGTGCCAGCAGCTTAGCGGAGGGTATGAAAAGCGAGCAGTACTTC,CASSLAEGMKSEQYF
TRBD1,once,TRBJ1-1,TRBV4-2,TGTGCCAGCAGCCAAGGACAGGGGCTGAACACTGAAGCTTTCTTT,CASSQGQGLNTEAFF
-,-,TRBJ1-4,TRBV25-1,TGTGCCAGCAGTGACGGGGGAGGCGAAAAACTGTTTTTT,CASSDGGGEKLFF
-,once,TRBJ2-7,TRBV19,TGTGCCAGTAGTATAGACGGCGAAGACGAGCAGTACTTC,CASSIDGEDEQYF
-,-,TRBJ1-2,TRBV14,TGTGCCAGCAGCCAAGGAATTCGGTTTAACTATGGCTACACCTTC,CASSQGIRFNYGYTF
TRBD2,-,TRBJ2-7,TRBV29-1,TGCAGCGTAATAAGCGGGAGGGTCCGGGAGCAGTACTTC,CSVISGRVREQYF
TRBD1,-,TRBJ1-5,TRBV5-4,TGTGCCAGCAGCCTTGGGACAGGTGCTGGTCAGCCCCAGCATTTT,CASSLGTGAGQPQHF
-,-,TRBJ2-3,TRBV29-1,TGCAGCGTTGTCGAAATGCCAGATACGCAGTATTTT,CSVVEMPDTQYF
-,-,TRBJ2-2,TRBV27,TGTGCCAGCAGTTTATGGGCCGGGACCGGGGAGCTGTTTTTT,CASSLWAGTGELFF
TRBD2,-,TRBJ2-1,TRBV7-2,TGTGCCAGCAGCTTCGGACTAGCGGGGTTGCCCTACAATGAGCAGTTCTTC,CASSFGLAGLPYNEQFF
-,-,TRBJ1-1,TRBV7-9,TGTGCCAGCAGCTGGTTACTGGTCGGGAACACTGAAGCTTTCTTT,CASSWLLVGNTEAFF
TRBD1,once,TRBJ2-1,TRBV11-1,TGTGCCAGCGGACAGGGGCCCGTCAATGAGCAGTTCTTC,CASGQGPVNEQFF
-,-,TRBJ2-4,TRBV28,TGTGCCAGCAGTTTTCATGTCGAAAACATTCAGTACTTC,CASSFHVENIQYF
-,-,TRBJ1-1,TRBV25-1,TGTGCCAGCAGAATACGGGGGGGCCCAACTGAAGCTTTCTTT,CASRIRGGPTEAFF
TRBD1,-,TRBJ1-5,TRBV5-3,TGTGCCAGAAGCACCGGGACAGGGTCTTTTCAGCCCCAGCATTTT,CARSTGTGSFQPQHF
-,once,TRBJ2-5,TRBV9,TGTGCCAGCAGCGCGGGCGGAGGGGGAACCCAGTACTTC,CASSAGGGGTQYF
TRBD2,-,TRBJ2-7,TRBV10-2,TGCGCCAGCAGTGAGGGAGGACTAGCGCTCGAGCAGTACTTC,CASSEGGLALEQYF